Below, 23 T cell receptor beta chains from the same sample are listed, as sequenced in a study of T cell clonality in common variable immunodeficiency. The method was immunoSEQ multiplex PCR; TCRdb's version includes in-frame clones alone and lacks a portion of them. The sample includes about 81,000 clones, none of them occurring once. The sequenced sample consisted of peripheral blood mononuclear cells. The receptors derive from a person aged 18-70 years in good health.

This clone was recorded at least ten times. The read ends 3 residues before the CDR3 terminus; that terminus is restored from the germline J gene. The chain combines TRBV10-3 with TRBJ1-1; D not certain. This CDR3 region has 13 residues. Germline V gene data show CDR1 as ENHRY and CDR2 as SYGVKD. Trimming cost V 8 bases and J 1 base, with 11 bases left between them. The part of the CDR3 DNA that was read is TGTGCCATCGGGTCTCCGGGGAACACTGAA. It specifies CAIGSPGNTE. The full CDR3 sequence reads CAIGSPGNTEAFF.

This clone was observed at least ten times. Compared with germline, one end of the junction differs, possibly owing to a read error. Read coverage stops 3 residues before the CDR3 terminus; the germline J gene supplies the remainder. The V gene is TRBV4-2, the J gene TRBJ1-5; D unclear. CDR1 is LGHNA, CDR2 YNFKEQ, per germline. The CDR3 runs 13 residues. CDR3 amino acids: CASSQDQNQPQHF. Partial CDR3 DNA: TGCGCCAGCAGCCAAGATCAGAATCAGCCC.

This clone was picked up many times. The read falls 3 residues short of the CDR3 end, and the missing part is taken from the germline J gene. The genes are TRBV9 and TRBJ2-1, with 12 bases identical to TRBD2. With V trimmed by 4 bases and J by 7 bases, 6 bases remained unmatched. Germline V CDR1 and CDR2: SGDLS, YYNGEE. The CDR3 consists of 15 residues. The CDR3 sequence is CASSPSGLAGNEQFF. CDR3 DNA (partial): TGTGCCAGCAGCCCCTCGGGACTAGCGGGTAATGAG.

This clone showed up many times. The read halts 3 residues ahead of the CDR3 end, with the missing end drawn from the germline J gene. The chain employs TRBV7-2 and TRBJ2-4; D remains ambiguous. The germline V gene has CDR1 SGHTA and CDR2 FQGNSA. V was trimmed by 6 bases and J by 9 bases, leaving 18 bases between them. CDR3 length equals 14 residues. This CDR3 reads CASSPEARVGIQYF. The sequenced CDR3 bases are TGTGCCAGCAGTCCAGAAGCCCGGGTCGGCATT.

This clone has ten or more counts. The read comes to an end 3 residues before the CDR3 does, leaving the germline J gene to fill in the end. The V and J genes are TRBV10-1 and TRBJ2-1; 12 bases are shared with TRBD2. V shed 3 bases and J 1 base; nucleotides not matched to a gene: 13. CDR1 is WNHNN and CDR2 is SYGVQD in the germline V gene (reference sequence). This CDR3 comprises 20 residues. The sequenced CDR3 bases are TGCGCCAGCAGTGACCCCCCGGGACTAGCGGGCCCCTCGTCCTACAATGAG. It codes for CASSDPPGLAGPSSYNE. The whole CDR3 reads CASSDPPGLAGPSSYNEQFF.

The sample holds many counts of this clone. The observed sequence ends 3 residues before the CDR3 terminus, with the missing tail filled in from the germline J gene. V is TRBV7-9 and J is TRBJ1-4, with TRBD1 as a possible D gene (5 bases). CDR1 and CDR2 from the germline V gene are SEHNR and FQNEAQ (reference sequence). The CDR3 extends over 12 amino acids. The V end was cut by 5 bases, the J end by 8 bases, with 9 bases between. CDR3: CASSPGGEKLFF. The sequenced part of the CDR3 DNA is TGTGCCAGCAGCCCCGGGGGGGAAAAA.

Many counts were recorded for this clone. Read coverage stops 3 residues before the CDR3 terminus; the germline J gene supplies the remainder. J is TRBJ2-7 and V is TRBV6-2 or TRBV6-3, with D possibly being TRBD1 (5 bases). The germline V and J ends were trimmed by 0 bases and 0 bases, with 9 bases remaining between them. The CDR3 totals 15 residues. Germline-derived CDR1 and CDR2 are MNHEY and SVGEGT. Incomplete CDR3 DNA: TGTGCCAGCAGTTACTCGACAGAGAGCTCCTACGAG. It codes for CASSYSTESSYE. The whole CDR3 protein is CASSYSTESSYEQYF.

This clone was seen repeatedly, ten times or more. The missing CDR3 end, 3 residues past where the read stops, is filled in from the germline J gene. The rearrangement joins TRBV28 to TRBJ1-4, with 10 bases matching TRBD1. Germline CDR1 MDHEN, CDR2 SYDVKM. The CDR3 consists of 18 residues. V lost 6 bases, J lost 4 bases, and 14 bases stayed unmatched. The CDR3 bases that were read are TGTGCCAGCAGCTTCGTTGGGACAGGGGTATTTAGTAATGAAAAA. Translated, it gives CASSFVGTGVFSNEK. The CDR3 in full is CASSFVGTGVFSNEKLFF. Variable domain in full (rest from reference TRBV28 and TRBJ1-4): DVKVTQSSRYLVKRTGEKVFLECVQDMDHENMFWYRQDPGLGLRLIYFSYDVKMKEKGDIPEGYSVSREKKERFSLILESASTNQTSMYLCASSFVGTGVFSNEKLFFGSGTQLSVL.

This clone was seen many times. The CDR3 goes on 3 residues after the read ends, and that part is filled in from the germline J gene. The rearrangement uses TRBV15 and TRBJ2-1; the D is unclear. The CDR3 covers 13 residues. V lost 3 bases, J lost 8 bases, and 11 bases lay in between. From germline, CDR1 is LNHNV and CDR2 YYDKDF (reference sequence). This chain's CDR3 is CATSREIRDEQFF. Partial CDR3 DNA: TGTGCCACCAGCAGGGAAATTAGGGATGAG.

This clone has ten or more counts. The CDR3 end is not reached by the read, which stops 3 residues before it; the germline J gene fills it in. The chain employs TRBV10-3 and TRBJ1-2, with D possibly TRBD1 on 6 matching bases. Germline lookup yields CDR1 ENHRY and CDR2 SYGVKD. Trimming left V 0 bases short and J 6 bases short, with 17 bases between. The CDR3 is 16 amino acids. CDR3: CAISESWGQGPDGYTF. The CDR3 DNA, read in part, is TGTGCCATCAGTGAGTCGTGGGGGCAGGGCCCTGATGGC.

This clone showed up many times. The read falls 3 residues short of the CDR3 end, and the missing part is taken from the germline J gene. The chain recombines TRBV12-3 or TRBV12-4 with TRBJ2-1; weak D call: TRBD1 (6 bases). V lost 5 bases, J lost 7 bases, and 21 bases lay in between. The CDR3 loop spans 16 amino acids. The sequenced part of the CDR3 DNA is TGTGCCAGCAGTCCCCCAGAGGGGGTGTTGTGGAATGAG. Translation: CASSPPEGVLWNE. The whole CDR3 is CASSPPEGVLWNEQFF.

This clone was recorded many times. Sequencing ends 3 residues short of the CDR3 end; the germline J gene provides the rest. The chain recombines TRBV5-1 with TRBJ1-1, with no clear D. Looked up from germline, CDR1 is SGHRS and CDR2 is YFSETQ. V gave up 0 bases and J gave up 6 bases, with 12 bases separating them. The CDR3 loop spans 14 amino acids. The CDR3 spells CASSLVQSNPEAFF. CDR3 DNA (partial): TGCGCCAGCAGCTTGGTTCAGAGTAACCCTGAA. The variable domain in full, completed from reference TRBV5-1 and TRBJ1-1, reads KAGVTQTPRYLIKTRGQQVTLSCSPISGHRSVSWYQQTPGQGLQFLFEYFSETQRNKGNFPGRFSGRQFSNSRSEMNVSTLELGDSALYLCASSLVQSNPEAFFGQGTRLTVV.

This clone was detected many times. The read ends 3 residues early relative to the CDR3; the germline J gene fills the gap. This chain uses TRBV20-1 with TRBJ2-7, with 7 positions matching TRBD1. In germline, CDR1 is DFQATT, CDR2 SNEGSKA (reference sequence). After removal of 5 bases from V and 6 bases from J, the junction contained 13 bases not matched to a gene. The CDR3 spans 14 residues. CDR3 DNA (partial): TGCAGTGCTTTAAAGGGGGCTCTGGCCCTCGAG. Translation: CSALKGALALE. The CDR3 in full is CSALKGALALEQYF.

There are many counts of this clone. The read terminates 3 residues ahead of where the CDR3 ends, so the germline J gene completes it. The chain couples TRBV7-6 to TRBJ2-5; 9 bases agree with TRBD2. Unmatched junction bases numbered 5, after V lost 7 bases and J lost 5 bases. The CDR3 covers 13 residues. Per germline, CDR1 SGHVS and CDR2 FNYEAQ. CDR3 DNA (partial): TGTGCCAGCACCCCAGCGGGAGGCGAGACC. Its translation is CASTPAGGET. The whole CDR3 protein reads CASTPAGGETQYF.

This clone was picked up many times. The read gets to within 3 residues of the CDR3 end, and the germline J gene fills in the rest. The rearrangement joins TRBV30 to TRBJ2-7; TRBD2 aligns across 9 bases. CDR3 length: 13 residues. In germline, CDR1 is GTSNPN, CDR2 SVGIG (reference sequence). Trimming cost V 5 bases and J 6 bases; bases outside gene matches: 8. This CDR3 is CAWDTAGGGEQYF. The part of the CDR3 DNA that was read is TGTGCCTGGGATACAGCGGGAGGTGGCGAG.

The table lists this clone with many counts. The read ends 3 residues shy of where the CDR3 ends; the end is completed using the germline J gene. V is TRBV6-1 and J is TRBJ2-2; 9 bases align to TRBD2. Germline-derived CDR1 and CDR2 are MNHNS and SASEGT. V lost 1 base, J lost 5 bases, and 5 bases stayed unmatched. The CDR3 is made up of 16 amino acids. CDR3 DNA, as far as it was read: TGTGCCAGCAGTGAAGTTGGCGGGAGGGCTACCGGGGAG. It translates to CASSEVGGRATGE. The complete CDR3 sequence is CASSEVGGRATGELFF.

This clone was counted at least ten times. Read data end 3 residues before the CDR3 end; the end is taken from the germline J gene. The gene calls are TRBV19 and TRBJ1-1; TRBD1 agrees at 7 bases. The junction had 11 bases not matched to a gene; V was cut back by 7 bases and J by 0 bases. Germline assignment: CDR1 LNHDA and CDR2 SQIVND (reference sequence). The CDR3 loop spans 16 amino acids. The CDR3 is CASTRVAGGMNTEAFF. Incomplete CDR3 DNA: TGTGCCAGTACTAGGGTGGCAGGGGGAATGAACACTGAA.

There are a few counts of this clone. CDR3 sequence reads: CASSLDRGNTEAFF. Incomplete CDR3 DNA: TGTGCCAGTAGCCTTGACAGGGGGAACACTGAA. This chain uses TRBV19 with TRBJ1-1, with TRBD1 matching over 8 bases. The CDR3 extends 3 residues past the end of the read, so its final part is completed from the germline J gene. The CDR3 runs to 14 residues. The ends lost 6 bases at V and 1 base at J; junction bases unmatched: 4. Germline V gives CDR1 LNHDA, CDR2 SQIVND (reference sequence).

This clone was observed many times. The CDR3 sequence: CASCTAGVSTDTQYF. The sequenced part of the CDR3 DNA is TGTGCCAGCTGTACGGCGGGAGTGAGCACAGATACG. This chain joins TRBV28 and TRBJ2-3; 7 bases align to TRBD2. The read terminates 3 residues before the CDR3 end, so the remaining end is supplied by the germline J gene. J was trimmed by 0 bases and V by 8 bases; bases with no gene match: 8. The V gene's germline CDR1 is MDHEN and CDR2 SYDVKM. This CDR3 spans 15 amino acids.

This clone was recorded at least ten times. With the read ending 3 residues before the CDR3 end, the germline J gene is used to fill in that end. This chain joins TRBV20-1 and TRBJ1-5; 7 nucleotides agree with TRBD1. This CDR3 comprises 12 residues. The V gene's germline CDR1 is DFQATT and CDR2 SNEGSKA (reference sequence). Here the CDR3 reads CSAPTGSGPQHF. The CDR3 DNA, read in part, is TGCAGTGCCCCGACAGGGTCGGGTCCC.

This clone was found many times. The DNA ends 3 residues before the CDR3 does, and the rest of the CDR3 is filled in from the germline J gene. This rearrangement joins TRBV7-9 to TRBJ2-5; 7 bases line up with TRBD2. J gave up 3 bases and V 0 bases, and 4 bases lay outside the gene matches. CDR1 is SEHNR and CDR2 is FQNEAQ in the germline V gene (reference sequence). The CDR3 sequence is 15 residues long. The sequenced CDR3 bases are TGTGCCAGCAGCTTAGCGCTCCGGGGGGAAGAGACC. This codes for CASSLALRGEET. In full, the CDR3 reads CASSLALRGEETQYF.

This clone showed up many times. With the read ending 3 residues before the CDR3 end, the germline J gene is used to fill in that end. The chain has TRBV7-2 and TRBJ2-5, with 8 bases matching TRBD1. Germline lookup yields CDR1 SGHTA and CDR2 FQGNSA. The CDR3 length is 15 residues. With V trimmed by 5 bases and J by 7 bases, 12 bases remained unmatched. The part of the CDR3 DNA that was read is TGTGCCAGCAGCCAAAGGGTGACAGGGGACGGGACC. It codes for CASSQRVTGDGT. The CDR3 in full is CASSQRVTGDGTQYF. Filled out from reference TRBV7-2 and TRBJ2-5, the complete variable domain reads GAGVSQSPSNKVTEKGKDVELRCDPISGHTALYWYRQSLGQGLEFLIYFQGNSAPDKSGLPSDRFSAERTGGSVSTLTIQRTQQEDSAVYLCASSQRVTGDGTQYFGPGTRLLVL.

In this sample, this clone turned up many times. The read terminates 3 residues ahead of where the CDR3 ends, so the germline J gene completes it. The gene calls are TRBV11-2 and TRBJ2-5; 7 bases are a match to TRBD2. Germline V gene lookup returns CDR1 SGHAT and CDR2 FQNNGV. V shed 5 bases and J 3 bases; nucleotides not matched to a gene: 9. The CDR3 extends over 15 amino acids. The covered CDR3 bases are TGTGCCAGCAGCCCCCATTTGGGGGGGGAAGAGACC. Its protein is CASSPHLGGEET. The whole CDR3 is CASSPHLGGEETQYF. The complete variable domain, with remaining parts taken from reference TRBV11-2 and TRBJ2-5, reads EAGVAQSPRYKIIEKRQSVAFWCNPISGHATLYWYQQILGQGPKLLIQFQNNGVVDDSQLPKDRFSAERLKGVDSTLKIQPAKLEDSAVYLCASSPHLGGEETQYFGPGTRLLVL.